This T cell receptor (beta chain) comes out of a study of coeliac disease. Across the study: The study queried TRBV7-2 bias without high-resolution HLA data.

One frozen approximately 500,000-cell aliquot per fraction was sequenced. Findings and caveats of the study: Intraepithelial and lamina propria fractions were not highly pure. Lower clonality than controls marked TRB and TRG repertoires from active celiac intraepithelial and lamina propria samples.

Method: immunoSEQ multiplex PCR; TCRdb's copy keeps in-frame clones and lacks some. The sample comprises 1,000 to 1,400 clones, 54% of which are singletons, and 40% to 50% rests with the top ten. The CDR3 length is 15 residues. After removal of 9 bases from V and 0 bases from J, the junction contained 8 bases not matched to a gene. The germline CDR1 and CDR2 sequences are LNHDA and SQIVND (reference sequence). About this clone: Its antigen remains unknown.

The source is a woman younger than 45 without celiac disease. Sequenced material: intraepithelial lymphocytes from the gut. V gene TRBV19 combines with J gene TRBJ1-5; 7 bases are shared with TRBD1. The chain's CDR3 is CASRTGEFSNQPQHF. The CDR3 DNA follows: TGTGCCAGCAGGACAGGAGAATTTAGCAATCAGCCCCAGCATTTT.